The 15 T cell receptor beta chains given below trace back to one sample, sequenced in a study of OX40 agonist ivuxolimab in advanced cancers. The repertoire was sequenced with immunoSEQ multiplex PCR; TCRdb's copy has only in-frame clones and lacks some. The sample has roughly 68,000 clones; roughly 88% are singletons. The starting material was CD4+ or CD8+ T cells sorted from blood, obtained in a trial of the OX40 agonist ivuxolimab. The receptor set was obtained from an adult with an advanced solid tumor such as melanoma, head and neck, liver or kidney cancer.

The chain links TRBV7-9 to TRBJ2-3, with TRBD1 matching over 7 bases. The CDR3 contains 12 residues. V was clipped by 5 bases and J by 12 bases; unmatched bases: 8. CDR1 is SEHNR and CDR2 is FQNEAQ in the germline V gene (reference sequence). The CDR3 reads CASSPMGQFQYF. The CDR3 DNA reads TGTGCCAGCAGCCCAATGGGACAGTTCCAGTATTTT.

V is TRBV11-2 and J is TRBJ2-5; perhaps D is TRBD1 or TRBD2 (5 bases each). The V gene's germline CDR1 is SGHAT and CDR2 FQNNGV. The CDR3 totals 14 residues. Deletions cut 5 bases from V and 1 base from J, with 11 bases between. The CDR3, as DNA: TGTGCCAGCAGCCACGGGACCAGCCAAGAGACCCAGTACTTC. It yields the protein CASSHGTSQETQYF.

V and J are TRBV15 and TRBJ2-3; D ambiguous. The V gene's germline CDR1 is LNHNV and CDR2 YYDKDF (reference sequence). The CDR3 has 14 residues. V lost 0 bases, J lost 14 bases, and 18 bases lay in between. The CDR3 reads CATSRDVSAGWRYF. CDR3 DNA sequence: TGTGCCACCAGCAGAGATGTGAGTGCTGGGTGGAGGTATTTT.

This clone was seen more than once but under ten times. The rearrangement uses TRBV27 and TRBJ1-3; the D gene is possibly TRBD1 (5 bases). The V gene's germline CDR1 is MNHEY and CDR2 SMNVEV (reference sequence). The V end lost 0 bases, the J end lost 1 base, and 19 bases lay between the germline ends. There are 19 residues in the CDR3. This CDR3 is CASSLSSILEGRSGNTIYF. The CDR3 DNA reads as TGTGCCAGCAGTTTATCGTCAATTTTGGAGGGGAGGTCTGGAAACACCATATATTTT.

The J gene is TRBJ2-4, the V gene TRBV7-2; D is uncertain. V lost 5 bases to trimming and J lost 10 bases, with 12 bases between them. This CDR3 has 12 amino acids. Germline CDR1 is SGHTA and CDR2 is FQGNSA. In DNA form, the CDR3 reads TGTGCCAGCAGCCCCTTCCCCAATATTCAGTACTTC. Its protein is CASSPFPNIQYF. Combining the CDR3 with reference TRBV7-2 and TRBJ2-4 gives the whole variable domain GAGVSQSPSNKVTEKGKDVELRCDPISGHTALYWYRQSLGQGLEFLIYFQGNSAPDKSGLPSDRFSAERTGGSVSTLTIQRTQQEDSAVYLCASSPFPNIQYFGAGTRLSVL.

V gene TRBV7-9 combines with J gene TRBJ2-7; tentatively, D is TRBD2 (5 bases). This CDR3 spans 14 amino acids. The germline CDR1 and CDR2 sequences are SEHNR and FQNEAQ (reference sequence). V was shortened by 8 bases and J by 1 base, with 15 bases between the two germline ends. CDR3 bases: TGTGCCAGCGCCTCCGGACGGGATTCCTACGAGCAGTACTTC. It specifies CASASGRDSYEQYF.

V gene TRBV27 combines with J gene TRBJ1-4; TRBD1 is a possible D gene (6 bases). Germline loops: CDR1 MNHEY, CDR2 SMNVEV (reference sequence). The germline V and J ends were trimmed by 3 bases and 5 bases, with 10 bases remaining between them. This CDR3 spans 14 amino acids. CDR3 nucleotides: TGTGCCAGCAGTTTCGACAGGAGAAATGAAAAACTGTTTTTT. It is translated as CASSFDRRNEKLFF.

Only one count was recorded for this clone. The chain employs TRBV6-5 and TRBJ2-3, with D unresolved. CDR3 size: 13 residues. V was cut by 0 bases and J by 4 bases, with 5 bases left in between. Per the germline V gene, CDR1 is MNHEY and CDR2 is SVGAGI. The CDR3 DNA follows: TGTGCCAGCAGTTACTCTAGATCAGATACGCAGTATTTT. Amino acid sequence: CASSYSRSDTQYF.

The chain links TRBV9 to TRBJ1-4; a possible D gene is TRBD1 (6 bases). This CDR3 contains 15 residues. Germline V CDR1 and CDR2: SGDLS, YYNGEE. Trimming stripped 4 bases from V and 5 bases from J, with 15 bases between. The CDR3 coding sequence is TGTGCCAGCAGCCACGGACAGATGAAGAATGAAAAACTGTTTTTT. This translates into CASSHGQMKNEKLFF.

This chain connects TRBV28 to TRBJ2-1; TRBD1 is a possible D gene (6 bases). Per germline, CDR1 MDHEN and CDR2 SYDVKM. The length of the CDR3 is 15 residues. The V gene lost 2 bases and the J gene lost 7 bases, with 15 bases spanning the gap. This chain's CDR3 is CASSLGGYSLNEQFF. DNA for the CDR3: TGTGCCAGCAGTTTAGGGGGCTATTCTCTAAATGAGCAGTTCTTC.

The chain is built from TRBV7-3 and TRBJ2-3; D may match TRBD1 or TRBD2 (5 bases each). This CDR3 has 16 amino acids. V was pared by 5 bases and J by 5 bases, with 20 bases between. CDR1 is SGHTA and CDR2 is FQGTGA in the germline V gene. The CDR3 DNA reads as TGTGCCAGCAGCCCATCAAGGGACGGCGGTGGAGATACGCAGTATTTT. Translation gives CASSPSRDGGGDTQYF.

The chain combines TRBV5-1 with TRBJ2-1, with 7 bases matching TRBD2. Trimming cost V 2 bases and J 0 bases; bases outside gene matches: 5. This CDR3 spans 16 amino acids. The germline V gene has CDR1 SGHRS and CDR2 YFSETQ. The CDR3 reads CASSFSSGSSYNEQFF. CDR3 nucleotides: TGCGCCAGCAGCTTTTCTAGCGGAAGCTCCTACAATGAGCAGTTCTTC. Full variable domain (missing parts from reference TRBV5-1 and TRBJ2-1): KAGVTQTPRYLIKTRGQQVTLSCSPISGHRSVSWYQQTPGQGLQFLFEYFSETQRNKGNFPGRFSGRQFSNSRSEMNVSTLELGDSALYLCASSFSSGSSYNEQFFGPGTRLTVL.

The genes are TRBV10-3 and TRBJ2-5; no definite D call. Per germline, CDR1 ENHRY and CDR2 SYGVKD. Trimming removed 2 bases from V and 1 base from J, with 5 bases in between. The CDR3 has 13 amino acids. The CDR3 reads CAISEDGQETQYF. CDR3 in DNA: TGTGCCATCAGTGAGGACGGCCAAGAGACCCAGTACTTC.

The V call is TRBV6-1, the J call TRBJ1-1; tentatively, D is TRBD1 (5 bases). CDR1 is MNHNS, CDR2 SASEGT, per germline. The V end was cut by 10 bases, the J end by 0 bases, with 12 bases between. This CDR3 is 13 amino acids long. The CDR3 sequence: CAIRQSMNTEAFF. Here the CDR3 DNA reads TGTGCCATTCGACAGTCCATGAACACTGAAGCTTTCTTT.

Written as DNA, the CDR3 is TGTGCCAGCAGCGAAGATTCCGGGACAGGGTCTAACTATGGCTACACCTTC. Protein product: CASSEDSGTGSNYGYTF. The J gene is TRBJ1-2, the V gene TRBV7-8; TRBD1 agrees at 9 bases. CDR3 length equals 17 residues. Per germline, CDR1 SGHVS and CDR2 FQNEAQ. Trimming removed 5 bases from V and 0 bases from J; junction bases left unmatched: 10.